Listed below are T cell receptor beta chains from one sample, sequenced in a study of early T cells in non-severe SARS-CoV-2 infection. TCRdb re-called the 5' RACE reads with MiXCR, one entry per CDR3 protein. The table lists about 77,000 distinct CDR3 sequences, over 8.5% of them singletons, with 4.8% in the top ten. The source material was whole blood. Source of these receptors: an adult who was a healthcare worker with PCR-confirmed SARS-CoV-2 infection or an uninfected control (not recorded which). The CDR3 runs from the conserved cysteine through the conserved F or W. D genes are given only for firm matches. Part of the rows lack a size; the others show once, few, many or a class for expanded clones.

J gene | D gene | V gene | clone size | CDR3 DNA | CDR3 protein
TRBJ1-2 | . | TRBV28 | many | TGTGCCAGCAGCCCCCACGGGGGAGGTGGCTACACCTTC | CASSPHGGGGYTF
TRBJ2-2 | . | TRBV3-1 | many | TGTGCCAGCAGCCTGCATTTGGGCGGGGAGCTGTTTTTT | CASSLHLGGELFF
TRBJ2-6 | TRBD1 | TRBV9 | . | TGTGCCAGCAGCCTTGGACAGGGGTTGGCTGGGGCCAACGTCCTGACTTTC | CASSLGQGLAGANVLTF
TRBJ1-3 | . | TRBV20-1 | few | TGCAGTGCTGCCGGACAAGACTCTGGAAACACCATATATTTT | CSAAGQDSGNTIYF
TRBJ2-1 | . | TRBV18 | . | TGTGCCAGCTCACTCGCCAGGGGCTGGGTAGAGCAGTTCTTC | CASSLARGWVEQFF
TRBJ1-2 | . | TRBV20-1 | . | TGCAGTACCAGCTTGGGGGGCTATGGCTACACCTTC | CSTSLGGYGYTF
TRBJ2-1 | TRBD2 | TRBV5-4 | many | TGTGCCAGCAGTCAAAGGCACCCCGTCGGACTAGCGGGATCCGGTGAGCAGTTCTTC | CASSQRHPVGLAGSGEQFF
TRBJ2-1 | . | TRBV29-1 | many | TGCAGCGTGCTCGGATCGCCAGTGGCTTTTGATGAGCAGTTCTTC | CSVLGSPVAFDEQFF
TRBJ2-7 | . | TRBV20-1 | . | TGCAGTGCTAGCGTAATCTCCTACGAGCAGTACTTC | CSASVISYEQYF
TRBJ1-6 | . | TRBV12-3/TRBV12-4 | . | TGTGCCAGCAGTCCCACGTGGGGGCCCCTCCACTTT | CASSPTWGPLHF
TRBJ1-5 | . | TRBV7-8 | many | TGTGCCAGCAGCCGAGTTGGGGGTTCACGCAATCAGCCCCAGCATTTT | CASSRVGGSRNQPQHF
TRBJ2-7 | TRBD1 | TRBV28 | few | TGTGCCAGCAGGAGGACAGGGGGTACCCTCTACGAGCAGTACTTC | CASRRTGGTLYEQYF
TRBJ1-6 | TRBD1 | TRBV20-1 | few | TGCAGTGCTAGAGTTCCGGGACAGGGCGATTCACCCCTCCACTTT | CSARVPGQGDSPLHF
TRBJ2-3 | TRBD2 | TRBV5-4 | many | TGTGCCAGCAGCCTAGCGGGAGGGCCGGTGGGTACGCAGTATTTT | CASSLAGGPVGTQYF
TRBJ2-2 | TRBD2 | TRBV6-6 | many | TGTGCCAGCAGTGGCCGGACTAGCGGGAGGGCCTCGAACACCGGGGAGCTGTTTTTT | CASSGRTSGRASNTGELFF
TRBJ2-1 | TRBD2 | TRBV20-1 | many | TGCAGTGCTAGGGTCACTAGCGGCCCTGACCCATACAATGAGCAGTTCTTC | CSARVTSGPDPYNEQFF
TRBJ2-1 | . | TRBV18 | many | TGTGCCAGCTCACCTAGCCCATACAATGAGCAGTTCTTC | CASSPSPYNEQFF
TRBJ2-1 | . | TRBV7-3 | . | TGTGCCAGCAGCCCTCAGAGGGACTCCTACAATGAGCAGTTCTTC | CASSPQRDSYNEQFF
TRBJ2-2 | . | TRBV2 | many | TGTGCCAGCAGGGTATCTAGCGCCCCCGGGGAGCTGTTTTTT | CASRVSSAPGELFF
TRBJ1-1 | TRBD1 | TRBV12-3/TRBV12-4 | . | TGTGCCAGCAGTTTTACCGGGACAGAGAACACTGAAGCTTTCTTT | CASSFTGTENTEAFF
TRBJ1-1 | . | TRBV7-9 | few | TGTGCCAGCAGCTCCCCCAGGATCACTATGAACACTGAAGCTTTCTTT | CASSSPRITMNTEAFF
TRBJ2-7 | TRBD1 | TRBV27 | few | TGTGCCAGTAGTCCCGGGACAGGGGTGTCCTACGAGCAGTACTTC | CASSPGTGVSYEQYF
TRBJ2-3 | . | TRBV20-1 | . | TGCAGTGCTGATTTCGGGGGAGTTGGCACAGATACGCAGTATTTT | CSADFGGVGTDTQYF
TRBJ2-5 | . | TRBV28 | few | TGTGCCAGCAGTTTAAATGGAGGGGGCGAGACCCAGTACTTC | CASSLNGGGETQYF
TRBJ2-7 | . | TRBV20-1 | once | TGCAGTGCTTCCTCAAGGCTACAGGGAACCTACGAGCAGTACTTC | CSASSRLQGTYEQYF
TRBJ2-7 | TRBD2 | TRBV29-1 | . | TGCAGCGTTGTTAGCGGGAGCCACGAGCAGTACTTC | CSVVSGSHEQYF
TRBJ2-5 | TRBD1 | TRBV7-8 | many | TGTGCCAGCAGCTTAGTCCGGACAGGGAGTTTTAAAGAGACCCAGTACTTC | CASSLVRTGSFKETQYF
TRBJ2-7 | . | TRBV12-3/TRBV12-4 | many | TGTGCCAGCGGGGCGTCTCGGAACGAGCAGTACTTC | CASGASRNEQYF
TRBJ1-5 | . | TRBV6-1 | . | TGTGCCCTGGGGCAGAGCAATCAGCCCCAGCATTTT | CALGQSNQPQHF
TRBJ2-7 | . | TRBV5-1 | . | TGCGCCAGCAGCTTGGCCCGGATATCCTACGAGCAGTACTTC | CASSLARISYEQYF